This TCR beta chain was captured by sequencing in a study of T-cell reconstitution after alpha-beta-depleted transplantation in children. Unique molecular identifiers tagged the TCRbeta library. TCRdb redid the calling of the PCR reads with MiXCR, one entry per CDR3 protein. The table has some 300,000 distinct CDR3 sequences, about 9.3% seen once. With V trimmed by 5 bases and J by 4 bases, 8 bases remained unmatched. The CDR3 loop spans 15 amino acids. Germline CDR1 is DFQATT and CDR2 is SNEGSKA (reference sequence). The specimen was PBMCs from the stem cell graft donor, collected from the stem cell graft. The chain employs TRBV20-1 and TRBJ2-1; 10 bases map to TRBD2. This TCR came from a human donor who donated a stem cell graft to a child with acute lymphoblastic leukemia. This chain's CDR3 is CSALLAGDLYNEQFF. The CDR3 DNA follows: TGCAGTGCTCTTCTAGCGGGAGACTTATACAATGAGCAGTTCTTC.